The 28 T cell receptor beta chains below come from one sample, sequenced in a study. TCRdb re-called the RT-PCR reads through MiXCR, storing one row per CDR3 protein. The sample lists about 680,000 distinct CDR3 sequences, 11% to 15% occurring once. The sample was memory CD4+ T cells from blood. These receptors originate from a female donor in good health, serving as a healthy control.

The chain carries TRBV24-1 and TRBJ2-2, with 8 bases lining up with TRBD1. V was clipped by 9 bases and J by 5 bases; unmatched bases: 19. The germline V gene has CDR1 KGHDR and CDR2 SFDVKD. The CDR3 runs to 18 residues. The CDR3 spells CATQDRDRQNPLTGELFF. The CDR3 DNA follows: TGTGCCACCCAGGACCGGGACAGGCAAAATCCTTTAACCGGGGAGCTGTTTTTT.

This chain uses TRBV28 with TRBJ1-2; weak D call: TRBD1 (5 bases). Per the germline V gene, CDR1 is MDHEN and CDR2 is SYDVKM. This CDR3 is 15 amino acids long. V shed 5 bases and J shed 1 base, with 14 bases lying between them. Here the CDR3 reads CASSPGTPVNYGYTF. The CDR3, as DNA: TGTGCCAGCAGTCCCGGGACGCCCGTTAACTATGGCTACACCTTC.

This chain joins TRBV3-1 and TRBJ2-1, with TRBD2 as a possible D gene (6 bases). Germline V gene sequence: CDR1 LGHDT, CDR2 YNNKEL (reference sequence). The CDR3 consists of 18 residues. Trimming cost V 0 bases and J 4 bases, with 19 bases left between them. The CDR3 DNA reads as TGTGCCAGCAGCCAAGAAAATCGGGGGTTGATACAGTACAATGAGCAGTTCTTC. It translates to CASSQENRGLIQYNEQFF.

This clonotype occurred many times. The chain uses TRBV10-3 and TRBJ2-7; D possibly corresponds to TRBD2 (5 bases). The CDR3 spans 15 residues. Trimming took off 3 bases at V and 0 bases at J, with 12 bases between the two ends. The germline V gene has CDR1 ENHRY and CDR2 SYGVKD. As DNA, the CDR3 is TGTGCCATCAGTGAAGGAGGAGGAGACTCCTACGAGCAGTACTTC. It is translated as CAISEGGGDSYEQYF.

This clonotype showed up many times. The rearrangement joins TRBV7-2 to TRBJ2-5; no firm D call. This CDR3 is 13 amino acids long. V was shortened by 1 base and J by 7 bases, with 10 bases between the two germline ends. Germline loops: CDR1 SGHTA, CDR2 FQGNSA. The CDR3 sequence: CASSLGGLRTQYF. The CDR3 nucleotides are TGTGCCAGCAGCTTAGGGGGTCTCAGGACCCAGTACTTC.

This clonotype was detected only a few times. The CDR3 loop reads CASSAPTGNPQNYGYTF. In DNA, the CDR3 is TGTGCCAGCAGCGCCCCAACGGGGAACCCCCAGAACTATGGCTACACCTTC. The chain has TRBV7-8 and TRBJ1-2, with D unresolved. The V gene lost 5 bases and the J gene lost 2 bases, with 21 bases spanning the gap. Germline V gives CDR1 SGHVS, CDR2 FQNEAQ. This CDR3 is 17 amino acids long. The full variable domain, with the rest looked up from reference TRBV7-8 and TRBJ1-2, is GAGVSQSPRYKVAKRGQDVALRCDPISGHVSLFWYQQALGQGPEFLTYFQNEAQLDKSGLPSDRFFAERPEGSVSTLKIQRTQQEDSAVYLCASSAPTGNPQNYGYTFGSGTRLTVV.

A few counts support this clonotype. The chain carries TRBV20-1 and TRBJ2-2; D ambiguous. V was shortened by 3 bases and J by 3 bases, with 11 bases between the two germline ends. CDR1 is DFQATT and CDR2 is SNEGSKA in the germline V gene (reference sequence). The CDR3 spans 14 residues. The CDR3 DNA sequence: TGCAGTGCTAGGTCCGGGCCCCACACCGGGGAGCTGTTTTTT. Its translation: CSARSGPHTGELFF.

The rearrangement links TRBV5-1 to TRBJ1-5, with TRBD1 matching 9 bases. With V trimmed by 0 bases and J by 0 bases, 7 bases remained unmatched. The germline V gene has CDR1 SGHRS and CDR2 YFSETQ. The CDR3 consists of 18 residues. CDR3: CASSLGHRGRHSNQPQHF. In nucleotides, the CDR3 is TGCGCCAGCAGCTTGGGGCACAGGGGGCGACATAGCAATCAGCCCCAGCATTTT.

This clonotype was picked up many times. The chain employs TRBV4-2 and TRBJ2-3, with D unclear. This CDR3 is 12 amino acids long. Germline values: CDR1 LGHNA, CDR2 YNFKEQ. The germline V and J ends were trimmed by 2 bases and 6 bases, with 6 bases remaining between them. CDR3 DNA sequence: TGTGCCAGCAGCCAATTGAAGGATACGCAGTATTTT. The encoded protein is CASSQLKDTQYF.

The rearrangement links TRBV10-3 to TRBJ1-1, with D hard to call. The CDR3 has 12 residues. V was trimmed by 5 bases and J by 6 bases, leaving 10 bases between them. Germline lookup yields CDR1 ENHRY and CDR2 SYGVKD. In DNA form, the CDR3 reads TGTGCCATCAGTTTGGGTTCCGCTGAAGCTTTCTTT. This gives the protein CAISLGSAEAFF.

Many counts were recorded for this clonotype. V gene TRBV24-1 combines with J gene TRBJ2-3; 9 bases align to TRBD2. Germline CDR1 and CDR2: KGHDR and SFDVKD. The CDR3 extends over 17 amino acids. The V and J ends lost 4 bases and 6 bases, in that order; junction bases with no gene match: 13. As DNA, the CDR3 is TGTGCCACCAGTGACTTACTAGCGGGCGGCAACGGGGATACGCAGTATTTT. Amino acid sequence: CATSDLLAGGNGDTQYF.

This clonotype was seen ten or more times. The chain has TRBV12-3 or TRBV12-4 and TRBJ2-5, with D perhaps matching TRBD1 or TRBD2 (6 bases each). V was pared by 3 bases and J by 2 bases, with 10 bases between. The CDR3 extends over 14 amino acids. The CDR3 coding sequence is TGTGCCAGCAGTTTGACGGGGGCGCAAGAGACCCAGTACTTC. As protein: CASSLTGAQETQYF.

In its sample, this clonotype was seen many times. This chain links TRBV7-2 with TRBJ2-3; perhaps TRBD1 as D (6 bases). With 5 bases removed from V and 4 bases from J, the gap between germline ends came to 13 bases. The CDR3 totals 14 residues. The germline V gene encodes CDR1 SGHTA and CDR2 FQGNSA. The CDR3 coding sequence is TGTGCCAGCAGCACACGGACAGTGGCAGATACGCAGTATTTT. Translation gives CASSTRTVADTQYF.

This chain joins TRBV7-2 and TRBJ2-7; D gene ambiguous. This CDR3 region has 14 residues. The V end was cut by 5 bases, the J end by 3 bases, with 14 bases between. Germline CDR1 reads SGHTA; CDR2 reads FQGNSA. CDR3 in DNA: TGTGCCAGCAGCCCCCGAGTCACCTACTACGAGCAGTACTTC. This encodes CASSPRVTYYEQYF.

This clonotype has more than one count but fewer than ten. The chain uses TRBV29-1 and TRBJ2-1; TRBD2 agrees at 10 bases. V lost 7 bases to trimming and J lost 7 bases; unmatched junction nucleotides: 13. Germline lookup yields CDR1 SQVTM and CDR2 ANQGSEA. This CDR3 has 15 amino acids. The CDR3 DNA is TGCAGCGCGTACCTACCGGGACTAGCGAGTAATGAGCAGTTCTTC. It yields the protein CSAYLPGLASNEQFF.

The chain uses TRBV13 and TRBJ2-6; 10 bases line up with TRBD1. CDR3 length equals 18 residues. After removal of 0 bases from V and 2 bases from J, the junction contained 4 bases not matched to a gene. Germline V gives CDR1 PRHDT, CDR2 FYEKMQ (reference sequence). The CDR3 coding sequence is TGTGCCAGCAGCTTAGGCGGGACAGGGGCCGCTGGGGCCAACGTCCTGACTTTC. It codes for CASSLGGTGAAGANVLTF.

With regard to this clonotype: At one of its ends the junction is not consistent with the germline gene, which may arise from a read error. CDR3 in amino acids: CANSRVAGETYEQYF. The CDR3, as DNA: TGTGCCAACAGCAGAGTAGCGGGAGAAACCTACGAGCAGTACTTC. The chain carries TRBV15 and TRBJ2-7, with 9 bases matching TRBD2. The CDR3 extends over 15 amino acids. The germline V gene encodes CDR1 LNHNV and CDR2 YYDKDF (reference sequence). Full variable domain (missing parts from reference TRBV15 and TRBJ2-7): DAMVIQNPRYQVTQFGKPVTLSCSQTLNHNVMYWYQQKSSQAPKLLFHYYDKDFNNEADTPDNFQSRRPNTSFCFLDIRSPGLGDTAMYLCANSRVAGETYEQYFGPGTRLTVT.

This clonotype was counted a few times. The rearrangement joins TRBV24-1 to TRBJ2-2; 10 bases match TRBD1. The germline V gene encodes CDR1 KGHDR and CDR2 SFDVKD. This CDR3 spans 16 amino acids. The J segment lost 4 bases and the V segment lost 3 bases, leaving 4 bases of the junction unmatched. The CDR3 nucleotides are TGTGCCACCAGTGATGGGGACAGGGGAGGCACCGGGGAGCTGTTTTTT. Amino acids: CATSDGDRGGTGELFF.

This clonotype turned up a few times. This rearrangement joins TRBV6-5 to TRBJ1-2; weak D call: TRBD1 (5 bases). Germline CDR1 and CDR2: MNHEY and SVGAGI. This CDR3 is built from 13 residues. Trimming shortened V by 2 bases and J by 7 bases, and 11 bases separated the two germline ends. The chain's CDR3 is CASSYMTQGGYTF. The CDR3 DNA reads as TGTGCCAGCAGTTACATGACCCAGGGTGGCTACACCTTC.

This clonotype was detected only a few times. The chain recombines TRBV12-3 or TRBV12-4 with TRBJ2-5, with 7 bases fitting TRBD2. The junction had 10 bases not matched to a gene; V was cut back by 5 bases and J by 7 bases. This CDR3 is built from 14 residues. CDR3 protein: CASSPSGIDGTQYF. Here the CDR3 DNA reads TGTGCCAGCAGTCCGAGCGGGATAGACGGGACCCAGTACTTC.

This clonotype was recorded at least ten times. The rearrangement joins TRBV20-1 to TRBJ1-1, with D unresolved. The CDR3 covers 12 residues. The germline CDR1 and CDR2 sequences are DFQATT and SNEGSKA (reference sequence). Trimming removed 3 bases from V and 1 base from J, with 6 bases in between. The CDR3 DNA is TGCAGTGCTAGTCCCAGGAACACTGAAGCTTTCTTT. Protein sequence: CSASPRNTEAFF.

As DNA, the CDR3 is TGTGCCAGCAGGAAACAGGGGGCAGGGAACACTGAAGCTTTCTTT. Translated: CASRKQGAGNTEAFF. V usage is TRBV12-3 or TRBV12-4 and J usage is TRBJ1-1; 9 nucleotides align to TRBD1. CDR3 length: 15 amino acids. V shed 6 bases and J 1 base; nucleotides not matched to a gene: 6.

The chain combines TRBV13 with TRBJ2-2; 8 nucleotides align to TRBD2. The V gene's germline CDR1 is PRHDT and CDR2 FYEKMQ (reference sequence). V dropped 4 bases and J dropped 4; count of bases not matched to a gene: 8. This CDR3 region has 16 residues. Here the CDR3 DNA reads TGTGCCAGCAGCTACTCGGGGGGGCGAGCCACCGGGGAGCTGTTTTTT. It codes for CASSYSGGRATGELFF.

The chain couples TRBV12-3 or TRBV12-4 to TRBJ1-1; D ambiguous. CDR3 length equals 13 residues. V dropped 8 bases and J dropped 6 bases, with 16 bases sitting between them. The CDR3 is CASQIGSVAEAFF. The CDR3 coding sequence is TGTGCCAGCCAGATAGGGTCGGTCGCTGAAGCTTTCTTT.

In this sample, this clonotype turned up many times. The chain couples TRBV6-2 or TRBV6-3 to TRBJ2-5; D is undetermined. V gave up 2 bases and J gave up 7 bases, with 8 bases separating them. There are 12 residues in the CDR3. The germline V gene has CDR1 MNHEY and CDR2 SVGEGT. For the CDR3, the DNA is TGTGCCAGCAGTTACGTGGCTGCGACCCAGTACTTC. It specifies CASSYVAATQYF.

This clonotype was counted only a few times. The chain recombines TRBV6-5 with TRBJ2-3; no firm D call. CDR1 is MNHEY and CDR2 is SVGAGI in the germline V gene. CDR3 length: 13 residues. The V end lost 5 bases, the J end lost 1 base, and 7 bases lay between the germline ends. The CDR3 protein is CASSAPGTDTQYF. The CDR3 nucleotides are TGTGCCAGCAGTGCCCCAGGCACAGATACGCAGTATTTT.

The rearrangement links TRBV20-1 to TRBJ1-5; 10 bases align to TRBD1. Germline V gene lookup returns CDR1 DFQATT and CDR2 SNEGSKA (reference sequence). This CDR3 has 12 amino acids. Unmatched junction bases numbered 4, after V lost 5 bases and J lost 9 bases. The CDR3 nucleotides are TGCAGTGCTTGGGGGGACAGGGGGCCCCAGCATTTT. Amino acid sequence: CSAWGDRGPQHF.

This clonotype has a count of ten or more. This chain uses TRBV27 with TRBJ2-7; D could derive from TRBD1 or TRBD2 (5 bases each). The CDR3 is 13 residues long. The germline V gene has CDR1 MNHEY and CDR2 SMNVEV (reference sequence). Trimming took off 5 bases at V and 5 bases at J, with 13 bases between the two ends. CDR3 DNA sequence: TGTGCCAGCAGTCCTAGATGGGGGAACGAGCAGTACTTC. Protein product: CASSPRWGNEQYF.